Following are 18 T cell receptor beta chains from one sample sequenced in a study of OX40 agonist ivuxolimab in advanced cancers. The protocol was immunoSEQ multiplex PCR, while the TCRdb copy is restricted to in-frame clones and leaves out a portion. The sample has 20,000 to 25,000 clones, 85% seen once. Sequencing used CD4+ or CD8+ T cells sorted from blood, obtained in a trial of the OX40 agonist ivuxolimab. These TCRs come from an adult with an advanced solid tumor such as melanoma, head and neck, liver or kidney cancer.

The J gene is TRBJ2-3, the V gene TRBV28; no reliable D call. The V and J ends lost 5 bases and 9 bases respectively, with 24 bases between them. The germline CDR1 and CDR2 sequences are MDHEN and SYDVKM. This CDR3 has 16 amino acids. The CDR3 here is CASSPSLDRQLQTQYF. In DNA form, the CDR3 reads TGTGCCAGCAGTCCGTCTTTGGACCGCCAACTACAAACGCAGTATTTT. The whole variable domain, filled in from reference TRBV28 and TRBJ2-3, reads DVKVTQSSRYLVKRTGEKVFLECVQDMDHENMFWYRQDPGLGLRLIYFSYDVKMKEKGDIPEGYSVSREKKERFSLILESASTNQTSMYLCASSPSLDRQLQTQYFGPGTRLTVL.

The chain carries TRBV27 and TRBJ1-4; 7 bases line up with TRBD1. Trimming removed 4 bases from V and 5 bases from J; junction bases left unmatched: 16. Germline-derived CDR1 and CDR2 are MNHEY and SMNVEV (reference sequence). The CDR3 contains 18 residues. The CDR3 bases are TGTGCCAGCAGTTCTCTTTTCGGGACAGCAGAATACAATGAAAAACTGTTTTTT. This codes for CASSSLFGTAEYNEKLFF.

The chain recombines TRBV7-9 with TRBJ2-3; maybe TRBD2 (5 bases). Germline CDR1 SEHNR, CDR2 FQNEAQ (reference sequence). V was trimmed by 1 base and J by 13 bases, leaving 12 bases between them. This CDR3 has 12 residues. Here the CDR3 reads CASSLGGYGEYF. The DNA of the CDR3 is TGTGCCAGCAGCTTAGGAGGGTACGGGGAGTATTTT.

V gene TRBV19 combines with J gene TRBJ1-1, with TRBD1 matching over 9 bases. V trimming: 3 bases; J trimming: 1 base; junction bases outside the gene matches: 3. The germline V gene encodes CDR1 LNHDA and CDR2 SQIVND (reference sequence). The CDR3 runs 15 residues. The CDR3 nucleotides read TGTGCCAGTAGTATTGGGACAGGGAGGAACACTGAAGCTTTCTTT. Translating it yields CASSIGTGRNTEAFF.

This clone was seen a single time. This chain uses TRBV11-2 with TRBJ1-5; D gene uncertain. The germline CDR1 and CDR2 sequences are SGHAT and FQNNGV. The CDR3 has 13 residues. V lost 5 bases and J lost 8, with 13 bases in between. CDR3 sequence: CASSPEGVKPQHF. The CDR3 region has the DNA TGTGCCAGCAGCCCCGAGGGCGTGAAGCCCCAGCATTTT.

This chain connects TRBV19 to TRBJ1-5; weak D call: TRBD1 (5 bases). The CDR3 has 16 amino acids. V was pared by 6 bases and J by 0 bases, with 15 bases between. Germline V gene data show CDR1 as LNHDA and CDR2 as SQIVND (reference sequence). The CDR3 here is CASSIGTLDSNQPQHF. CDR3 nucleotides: TGTGCCAGTAGCATCGGGACTCTGGATAGCAATCAGCCCCAGCATTTT. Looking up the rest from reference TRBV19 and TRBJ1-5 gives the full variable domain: DGGITQSPKYLFRKEGQNVTLSCEQNLNHDAMYWYRQDPGQGLRLIYYSQIVNDFQKGDIAEGYSVSREKKESFPLTVTSAQKNPTAFYLCASSIGTLDSNQPQHFGDGTRLSIL.

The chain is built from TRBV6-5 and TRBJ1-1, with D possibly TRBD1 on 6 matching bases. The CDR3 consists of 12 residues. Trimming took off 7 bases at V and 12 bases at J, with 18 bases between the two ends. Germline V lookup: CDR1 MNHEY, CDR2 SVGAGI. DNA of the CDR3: TGTGCCAGCATCCGTTCGGACAGCTATACTTTCTTT. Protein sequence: CASIRSDSYTFF.

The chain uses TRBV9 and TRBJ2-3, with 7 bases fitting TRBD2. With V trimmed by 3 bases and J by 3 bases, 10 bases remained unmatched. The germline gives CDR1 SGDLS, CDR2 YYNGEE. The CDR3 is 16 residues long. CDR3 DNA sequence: TGTGCCAGCAGCGCCAGACTAGCCACCGAGACAGATACGCAGTATTTT. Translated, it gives CASSARLATETDTQYF.

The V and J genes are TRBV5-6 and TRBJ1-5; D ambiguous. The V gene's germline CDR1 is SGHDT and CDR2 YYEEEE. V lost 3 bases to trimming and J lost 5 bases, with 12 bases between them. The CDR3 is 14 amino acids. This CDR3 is CASSSALGYQPQHF. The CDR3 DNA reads TGTGCCAGCAGCTCCGCCCTGGGCTATCAGCCCCAGCATTTT.

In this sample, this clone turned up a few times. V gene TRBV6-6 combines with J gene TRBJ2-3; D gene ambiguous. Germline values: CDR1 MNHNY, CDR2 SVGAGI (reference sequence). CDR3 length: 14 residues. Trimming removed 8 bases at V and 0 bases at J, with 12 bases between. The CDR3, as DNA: TGTGCCAGCCAAGACCGATCTAGCACAGATACGCAGTATTTT. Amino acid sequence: CASQDRSSTDTQYF.

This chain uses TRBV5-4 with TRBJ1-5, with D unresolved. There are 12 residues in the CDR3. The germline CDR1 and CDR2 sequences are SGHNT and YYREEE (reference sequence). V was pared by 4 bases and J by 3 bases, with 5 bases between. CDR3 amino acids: CASSLNNQPQHF. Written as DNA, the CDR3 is TGTGCCAGCAGCCTAAACAATCAGCCCCAGCATTTT. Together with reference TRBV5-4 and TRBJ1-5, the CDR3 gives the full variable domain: ETGVTQSPTHLIKTRGQQVTLRCSSQSGHNTVSWYQQALGQGPQFIFQYYREEENGRGNFPPRFSGLQFPNYSSELNVNALELDDSALYLCASSLNNQPQHFGDGTRLSIL.

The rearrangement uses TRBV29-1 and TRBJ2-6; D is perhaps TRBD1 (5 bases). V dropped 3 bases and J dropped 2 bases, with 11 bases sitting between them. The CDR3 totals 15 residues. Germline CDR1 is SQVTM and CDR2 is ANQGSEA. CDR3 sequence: CSVDETGAGANVLTF. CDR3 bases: TGCAGCGTTGACGAAACAGGTGCTGGGGCCAACGTCCTGACTTTC.

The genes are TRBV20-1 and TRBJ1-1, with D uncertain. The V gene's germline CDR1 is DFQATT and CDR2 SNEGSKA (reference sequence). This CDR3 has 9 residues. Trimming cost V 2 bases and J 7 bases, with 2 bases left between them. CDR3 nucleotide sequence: TGCAGTGCTAGATTTGAAGCTTTCTTT. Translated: CSARFEAFF.

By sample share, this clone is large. The CDR3 is CASSPGTSVEQYF. CDR3 in DNA: TGTGCCAGCAGCCCCGGGACTAGCGTTGAGCAGTACTTC. This chain uses TRBV6-5 with TRBJ2-7, with TRBD2 matching 10 bases. CDR1 is MNHEY, CDR2 SVGAGI, per germline. The CDR3 runs 13 residues. V shed 6 bases, J shed 7 bases, and the junction held 6 bases outside the gene matches.

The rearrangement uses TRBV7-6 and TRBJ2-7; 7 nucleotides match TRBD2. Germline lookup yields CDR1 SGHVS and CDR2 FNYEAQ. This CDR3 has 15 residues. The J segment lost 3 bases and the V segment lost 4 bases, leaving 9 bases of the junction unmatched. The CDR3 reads CASSSPRGDYYEQYF. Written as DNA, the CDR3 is TGTGCCAGCAGCTCACCCCGGGGGGACTACTACGAGCAGTACTTC. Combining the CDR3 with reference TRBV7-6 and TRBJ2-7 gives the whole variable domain GAGVSQSPRYKVTKRGQDVALRCDPISGHVSLYWYRQALGQGPEFLTYFNYEAQQDKSGLPNDRFSAERPEGSISTLTIQRTEQRDSAMYRCASSSPRGDYYEQYFGPGTRLTVT.

The DNA for the CDR3 is TGTGCCAGCAGCACGGACAGATTCGACACAGATACGCAGTATTTT. Protein product: CASSTDRFDTDTQYF. V gene TRBV6-5 combines with J gene TRBJ2-3, with D perhaps matching TRBD1 (6 bases). The CDR3 consists of 15 residues. Germline V gene lookup returns CDR1 MNHEY and CDR2 SVGAGI. Trimming removed 6 bases at V and 2 bases at J, with 15 bases between.

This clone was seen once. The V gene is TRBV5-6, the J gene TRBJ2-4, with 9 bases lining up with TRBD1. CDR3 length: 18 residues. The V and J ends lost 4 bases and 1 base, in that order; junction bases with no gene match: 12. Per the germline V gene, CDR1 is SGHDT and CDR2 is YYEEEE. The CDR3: CASSPDAGTGRAKNIQYF. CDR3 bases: TGTGCCAGCAGCCCGGACGCCGGGACAGGGAGGGCCAAAAACATTCAGTACTTC. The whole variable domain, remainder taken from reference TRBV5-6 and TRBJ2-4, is DAGVTQSPTHLIKTRGQQVTLRCSPKSGHDTVSWYQQALGQGPQFIFQYYEEEERQRGNFPDRFSGHQFPNYSSELNVNALLLGDSALYLCASSPDAGTGRAKNIQYFGAGTRLSVL.

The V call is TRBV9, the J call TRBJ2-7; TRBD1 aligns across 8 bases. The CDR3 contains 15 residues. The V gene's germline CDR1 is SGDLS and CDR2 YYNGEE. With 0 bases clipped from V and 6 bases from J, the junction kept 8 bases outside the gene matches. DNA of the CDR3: TGTGCCAGCAGCGTAGGGGACAGGTCCCAGGGCGAGCAGTACTTC. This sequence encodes CASSVGDRSQGEQYF.